These 14 T cell receptor beta chains originate from one sample sequenced in a study (dated by TCRdb to about 2015). The library was obtained by 5' RACE. Instrument used: Illumina MiSeq. TCRdb cleaned the public reads at Q25 with fastp, built clones with MiXCR and kept in-frame beta chains. When rows share a CDR3 protein, they turn into one entry using the most common DNA and genes. Within this sample are approximately 40,000 distinct CDR3 sequences, with about 19% of them counted one time only. Of the sample, 2.5% to 3% falls within the top ten clones. The sequenced sample was naive CD4+ T cells sorted from a lymph node. The label giving this sample's cell subset or site can be read as: naive CD4+ T cells, CD4+CD45RA+CD25-. These receptors all stem from a female donor with breast cancer.

Only a few counts were recorded for this clonotype. The chain combines TRBV5-1 with TRBJ2-1; 9 bases are a match to TRBD2. In germline, CDR1 is SGHRS, CDR2 YFSETQ. This CDR3 has 16 amino acids. V shed 0 bases and J 8 bases; nucleotides not matched to a gene: 9. CDR3 bases: TGCGCCAGCAGCTTGGAGCCTAGCGGGAATATCGATGAGCAGTTCTTC. This sequence encodes CASSLEPSGNIDEQFF.

The rearrangement links TRBV18 to TRBJ2-3; D not certain. Germline CDR1 and CDR2: KGHSH and LQKENI. V was cut by 4 bases and J by 5 bases, with 4 bases left in between. The CDR3 length is 11 residues. CDR3 sequence: CASSQEDTQYF. The DNA of the CDR3 is TGTGCCAGCTCACAGGAAGATACGCAGTATTTT.

This clonotype was counted many times. The rearrangement uses TRBV12-3 or TRBV12-4 and TRBJ2-3; 9 bases are shared with TRBD2. This CDR3 comprises 18 residues. Losses at the gene ends were 6 bases for V and 0 bases for J; bases not matched to a gene: 13. The CDR3 protein is CASRDGLALTSSTDTQYF. The DNA of the CDR3 is TGTGCCAGCAGGGACGGACTAGCGTTGACTTCTAGCACAGATACGCAGTATTTT.

This clonotype was observed many times. J is TRBJ1-2 and V is TRBV5-1, with D possibly TRBD1 on 6 matching bases. This CDR3 has 13 amino acids. The germline V and J ends were trimmed by 5 bases and 6 bases, with 14 bases remaining between them. Germline assignment: CDR1 SGHRS and CDR2 YFSETQ. The CDR3 protein is CASSRQDLNGYTF. DNA of the CDR3: TGCGCCAGCAGTAGACAGGACCTAAATGGCTACACCTTC.

The V call is TRBV5-6, the J call TRBJ2-1, with D hard to call. V shed 2 bases and J shed 8 bases, with 5 bases lying between them. The CDR3 sequence is 11 residues long. Per germline, CDR1 SGHDT and CDR2 YYEEEE. The CDR3 loop is CASSFEYEQFF. Written as DNA, the CDR3 is TGTGCCAGCAGCTTTGAGTATGAGCAGTTCTTC.

In its sample, this clonotype was seen a few times. The chain combines TRBV27 with TRBJ2-7, with D hard to call. From germline, CDR1 is MNHEY and CDR2 SMNVEV (reference sequence). V gave up 2 bases and J gave up 4 bases, with 3 bases separating them. This CDR3 is built from 11 residues. CDR3 sequence (DNA): TGTGCCAGCAGTTTACGGTACGAGCAGTACTTC. This codes for CASSLRYEQYF.

V usage is TRBV5-1 and J usage is TRBJ2-1, with D possibly matching TRBD1 (5 bases). V shed 0 bases and J shed 0 bases, with 10 bases lying between them. Germline CDR1 SGHRS, CDR2 YFSETQ. This CDR3 spans 16 amino acids. The CDR3 sequence: CASSLESTGSYNEQFF. The CDR3 nucleotides read TGCGCCAGCAGCTTGGAGTCTACAGGCTCCTACAATGAGCAGTTCTTC.

This chain uses TRBV6-2 or TRBV6-3 with TRBJ2-4, with 9 bases fitting TRBD2. CDR1 is MNHEY, CDR2 SVGEGT, per germline. The CDR3 consists of 18 residues. V trimming: 6 bases; J trimming: 0 bases; junction bases outside the gene matches: 12. CDR3 in DNA: TGTGCCAGCAGCACTATCGGGGCGGGAGGGATAGCCAAAAACATTCAGTACTTC. Amino acid sequence: CASSTIGAGGIAKNIQYF.

This clonotype was counted many times. The chain recombines TRBV5-1 with TRBJ1-1; the D is unclear. Trimming shortened V by 3 bases and J by 0 bases, and 9 bases separated the two germline ends. Germline CDR1 reads SGHRS; CDR2 reads YFSETQ. The CDR3 loop spans 14 amino acids. The CDR3 reads CASSSNTVNTEAFF. For the CDR3, the DNA is TGCGCCAGCAGCTCCAATACAGTGAACACTGAAGCTTTCTTT. The variable domain in full, completed from reference TRBV5-1 and TRBJ1-1, reads KAGVTQTPRYLIKTRGQQVTLSCSPISGHRSVSWYQQTPGQGLQFLFEYFSETQRNKGNFPGRFSGRQFSNSRSEMNVSTLELGDSALYLCASSSNTVNTEAFFGQGTRLTVV.

This clonotype was counted only a few times. The V call is TRBV9, the J call TRBJ1-1, with D unclear. V lost 0 bases and J 5 bases, leaving 8 bases between the germline ends. CDR1 and CDR2 from the germline V gene are SGDLS and YYNGEE. CDR3 length: 13 residues. The CDR3 sequence is CASSVGRGTEAFF. The CDR3 region has the DNA TGTGCCAGCAGCGTAGGGCGTGGTACTGAAGCTTTCTTT.

Turning to this clonotype: One end of the junction fails to match germline, which may point to a read error. This chain uses TRBV19 with TRBJ2-4; TRBD2 might be the D (5 bases). The CDR3 is made up of 15 amino acids. Germline V gene lookup returns CDR1 LNHDA and CDR2 SQIVND (reference sequence). The CDR3 sequence is CASGTAFLAKNTQYF. For the CDR3, the DNA is TGTGCCAGTGGCACAGCGTTCCTAGCCAAAAACACTCAGTACTTC.

This clonotype was recorded a few times. The DNA of the CDR3 is TGCGCCAGCAGCAAAGGGACTAGCGGGAGGAGTGAGCAGTTCTTC. Its protein is CASSKGTSGRSEQFF. This sequence joins TRBV5-1 and TRBJ2-1; 15 nucleotides align to TRBD2. Per germline, CDR1 SGHRS and CDR2 YFSETQ. CDR3 length: 15 residues. The V gene end was trimmed by 4 bases and the J gene end by 9 bases; junction bases not matched to a gene: 5.

The chain joins TRBV7-9 to TRBJ1-2; weak D call: TRBD1 (6 bases). V dropped 3 bases and J dropped 4 bases, with 15 bases sitting between them. The CDR3 contains 15 residues. Per germline, CDR1 SEHNR and CDR2 FQNEAQ (reference sequence). CDR3 DNA sequence: TGTGCCAGCAGCTTTTGGCCAGGGGAGGGCTATGGCTACACCTTC. This sequence encodes CASSFWPGEGYGYTF.

The V gene is TRBV28, the J gene TRBJ2-2; D might be TRBD1 or TRBD2, each matching 5 bases. Germline-derived CDR1 and CDR2 are MDHEN and SYDVKM. V shed 2 bases and J shed 5 bases, with 12 bases lying between them. This CDR3 has 15 amino acids. The chain's CDR3 is CASSLAGTSTGELFF. The CDR3 DNA sequence: TGTGCCAGCAGTTTAGCCGGGACGTCGACCGGGGAGCTGTTTTTT.